This is a list of T cell receptor beta chains from one sample in a study of regulatory T cells in long-lasting Graves disease. TCRdb reanalysed the multiplex PCR reads using MiXCR and keeps one entry per CDR3 protein. The profile covers about 470,000 distinct CDR3 sequences, with roughly 20% appearing a single time and about 7.8% taken by the ten largest. This specimen was peripheral blood mononuclear cells (PBMCs), taken when the disease was refractory, from a patient treated with antithyroid drugs. These TCRs come from a female donor with Graves disease. The CDR3 runs from the conserved cysteine through the conserved F or W. The D gene is left open where the match is weak. The size field is filled for only some rows; it gives once, few, many or a size class.

- TRBJ1-2 TRBV5-5 many TGTGCCAGCAGCTTAACCCAGGGAGGGGGCTACACCTTC CASSLTQGGGYTF
TRBD1 TRBJ2-7 TRBV11-1 many TGTGCCAGCAGCAATAGAGTTGGGACAGCGTACGAGCAGTACTTC CASSNRVGTAYEQYF
TRBD1 TRBJ1-1 TRBV6-1 many TGTGCCAGCAGACTGACAGGGGCGGCAGAAGCTTTCTTT CASRLTGAAEAFF
TRBD1 TRBJ1-5 TRBV2 few TGTGCCAGCAGCGAAACAGGGGGGCCCCAGCATTTT CASSETGGPQHF
- TRBJ2-5 TRBV15 many TGTGCCACCAGCAGACAACCCGAGGAAGAGACCCAGTACTTC CATSRQPEEETQYF
TRBD1 TRBJ2-7 TRBV9 few TGTGCCAGCAGCTTCCGGGACAGTCCCTACGAGCAGTACTTC CASSFRDSPYEQYF
- TRBJ1-3 TRBV29-1 - TGCAGCGTTGATGAGGCTGCGGGCACCATATATTTT CSVDEAAGTIYF
TRBD1 TRBJ2-7 TRBV5-1 many TGCGCCAGCAGCTCCGGAACGACAGGGACCGAGCAGTACTTC CASSSGTTGTEQYF
- TRBJ1-5 TRBV12-3/TRBV12-4 - TGTGCCAGCAGTTCAGAGGGAGGAGAAGGCAATCAGCCCCAGCATTTT CASSSEGGEGNQPQHF
TRBD2 TRBJ2-2 TRBV7-9 - TGTGCCAGCAGCTTAACGGCGGGGGTCCTGACCGGGGAGCTGTTTTTT CASSLTAGVLTGELFF
TRBD2 TRBJ2-1 TRBV5-1 - TGCGCCAGCAGCTTAACTAGCGGGCCCTACAGTGAGCAGTTCTTC CASSLTSGPYSEQFF
TRBD1 TRBJ2-7 TRBV6-2/TRBV6-3 - TGTGCCAGCAGTTACGGGGCAGGGGGCGATTCCTACGAGCAGTACTTC CASSYGAGGDSYEQYF
TRBD1 TRBJ2-4 TRBV28 many TGTGCCAGCAGCTTAGGGACAGGGAACATTCAGTACTTC CASSLGTGNIQYF
TRBD2 TRBJ2-7 TRBV5-1 few TGCGCCAGCCCCCGACGCCCGAACCAACTAGCGGAGGGGAAAGAGCAGTACTTC CASPRRPNQLAEGKEQYF
- TRBJ1-1 TRBV28 many TGTGCCAGCAGTTGGATTTCGGGGGCGTTCGGCACTGAAGCTTTCTTT CASSWISGAFGTEAFF
- TRBJ2-4 TRBV10-3 - TGTGCCATCAGTGAGTCAGGGGGTCTAGCCAAAAACATTCAGTACTTC CAISESGGLAKNIQYF
TRBD1 TRBJ1-2 TRBV3-1 - TGTGCCAGCAGTACAGGAACGGGACAGGGTAACTATGGCTACACCTTC CASSTGTGQGNYGYTF
- TRBJ2-5 TRBV29-1 - TGCAGCGTTGAAGATGCGGGCAGAGAAGAGACCCAGTACTTC CSVEDAGREETQYF
TRBD1 TRBJ2-5 TRBV5-1 few TGCGCCAGCAGCACCCCGACGGGCCTTGAGCAGGGGGCCGGGAGACAAGAGACCCAGTACTTC CASSTPTGLEQGAGRQETQYF
TRBD2 TRBJ2-5 TRBV20-1 many TGCAGTACCGGACTAGCGGGAGCAGGAGAGACCCAGTACTTC CSTGLAGAGETQYF
- TRBJ2-7 TRBV4-3 - TGCGCCAGCAGCCAAGATAGGATGTCGTCCGAGCAGTACTTC CASSQDRMSSEQYF
- TRBJ2-7 TRBV5-6 few TGTGCCAGCAGCCTTGTCCAGGAAATATTCCACGAGCAGTACTTC CASSLVQEIFHEQYF
- TRBJ2-7 TRBV7-3 few TGTGCCAGCAGCCCCGAGACCGCCTTGGGCTACGAGCAGTACTTC CASSPETALGYEQYF
TRBD1 TRBJ1-2 TRBV28 many TGTGCCAGCAGAGGACAGGTCTATGGCTACACCTTC CASRGQVYGYTF
- TRBJ2-5 TRBV11-2 many TGTGCCAGCAGAAGTCTCGGGATGGCCCAGTACTTC CASRSLGMAQYF
TRBD1 TRBJ2-2 TRBV12-3/TRBV12-4 many TGTGCCAGCATCCCTAGGGACAGGGCCACCGGGGAGCTGTTTTTT CASIPRDRATGELFF